This TCR beta chain was documented in a study of cytomegalovirus exposure and HLA in healthy donors. With respect to this clone: Its specificity is not known.

The PCR employed 60 Vbeta primers together with 13 Jbeta primers. TCRdb's copy holds only in-frame clones and misses some; the assay was immunoSEQ multiplex PCR. The table lists fewer than 85,000 clones, 78% of them singletons. Study-wide results and limits: The availability of immune exposure information extended only to CMV serostatus.

This clonotype originated in a male donor in good health and CMV-seropositive. The specimen was PBMCs.

Written as DNA, the CDR3 is TGTGCCAGCAGCTATTGGTTAGGGACTAGCGGGAGATACACCGGGGAGCTGTTTTTT. It codes for CASSYWLGTSGRYTGELFF. The gene calls are TRBV5-6 and TRBJ2-2; 14 nucleotides align to TRBD2. The CDR3 totals 19 residues. The germline CDR1 and CDR2 sequences are SGHDT and YYEEEE. Trimming cost V 3 bases and J 3 bases; bases outside gene matches: 10. Using reference TRBV5-6 and TRBJ2-2 for the parts outside the CDR3, the full variable domain is DAGVTQSPTHLIKTRGQQVTLRCSPKSGHDTVSWYQQALGQGPQFIFQYYEEEERQRGNFPDRFSGHQFPNYSSELNVNALLLGDSALYLCASSYWLGTSGRYTGELFFGEGSRLTVL.